This T cell receptor delta chain originates from a study of gammadelta T cells in human blood (dated by TCRdb to about 2020). Study-level results and caveats: In the study, polyclonal expansion of innate gamma-delta T cells immediately after birth was reported to appear to be driven by microbial exposure.

On this clone: No antigen is known for it. A read error is the likely source, as a far larger clone sits one nucleotide away.

Library generation was performed with RT-PCR. Sequencing was performed on an Illumina MiSeq. TCRdb called clones anew from the public reads via CATT; matching DNA rows were later pooled. The sample yields roughly 1,000 delta-chain clones; roughly 19% were counted once. The top ten constitute about 20% of the sample. The CDR3, cysteine through phenylalanine, is 17 amino acids long. The only DNA kept is the CDR3, 51 bases in frame from the first base. The germline V gene encodes CDR1 GEAIGNYY and CDR2 EKD. The sequence was collected from a human donor. The sequenced sample was Vgamma9Vdelta2 gamma-delta T cells from infant blood. Rearrangement joined TRDV2 to TRDJ3, and 7 junction bases match TRDD3. The J gene was missing in TCRdb and was found by matching the end of the DNA to germline. The DNA reads TGTGCCTGTGACACCTGGGGGAGCTCCTGGGACACCCAACAGATGTTTTTC. Its protein is CACDTWGSSWDTQQMFF.